Given below is one TCR beta chain in context. Its antigen is not identified. V lost 5 bases and J 10 bases, leaving 17 bases between the germline ends. The germline V gene has CDR1 MDHEN and CDR2 SYDVKM. This CDR3 comprises 13 residues. These data come from a study of OX40 agonist ivuxolimab in advanced cancers. The wider study: An anti-OX40 (CD134) antibody with agonistic activity, ivuxolimab, was administered to patients. Prior anti-PD-1, anti-PD-L1 or anti-CTLA-4 therapy did not bar entry, and around 39% had some. Three patients got partial responses; one had hepatocellular carcinoma and two had cutaneous melanoma. The study, taken as a whole, reports: Also present in some nonresponders was a low level of normalized T-cell clonal expansion.

Method: immunoSEQ multiplex PCR; TCRdb's copy keeps in-frame clones and lacks some. The sample gives about 60,000 clones, about 88% of which show up once; more than 3% is in the top ten. The chain combines TRBV28 with TRBJ1-1; D remains unclear. The receptor was isolated from an adult with an advanced solid tumor such as melanoma, head and neck, liver or kidney cancer. Specimen: CD4+ or CD8+ T cells sorted from blood, collected in a trial of the OX40 agonist ivuxolimab. The CDR3 nucleotides read TGTGCCAGCAGTACCCGAGGAGTGTGGCCAGCTTTCTTT. Amino acid sequence: CASSTRGVWPAFF.